These T cell receptor beta chains were read from a single sample in a study of blood T cell repertoires in COVID-19. Sequenced by immunoSEQ multiplex PCR; TCRdb stores in-frame clones only, minus some. The table lists approximately 150,000 clones, about 90% of them singletons. The sample comprised peripheral blood. Receptors were obtained from a woman in her seventies with acute or convalescent COVID-19. Both conserved end residues are part of each CDR3. Fields, in order: clone size, CDR3 length, V gene, D gene, J gene, CDR3 protein, CDR3 DNA. D genes are given only for firm matches. Clone size is not always given. Where it is, it says once, few, many or a class for expanded clones.

-	11	TRBV29-1	-	TRBJ2-7	CSVLSRFEQYF	TGCAGCGTTTTGAGTCGCTTCGAGCAGTACTTC
-	15	TRBV6-2/TRBV6-3	-	TRBJ2-5	CASSLSSAEWETQYF	TGTGCCAGCAGTCTATCCTCAGCGGAATGGGAGACCCAGTACTTC
-	14	TRBV5-4	TRBD1	TRBJ1-2	CASSLDLTGGAYTF	TGTGCCAGCAGCTTGGATTTGACAGGGGGCGCCTACACCTTC
-	13	TRBV20-1	TRBD1	TRBJ1-5	CSASSGTGQPQHF	TGCAGTGCTAGTTCGGGGACAGGACAGCCCCAGCATTTT
-	14	TRBV30	-	TRBJ2-5	CAWSSEDFSGTQYF	TGTGCCTGGAGTAGTGAGGATTTTTCGGGGACCCAGTACTTC
-	16	TRBV11-3	TRBD2	TRBJ2-7	CASSYSGTSGAYEQYF	TGTGCCAGCAGCTACTCCGGGACTAGCGGGGCATACGAGCAGTACTTC
-	13	TRBV9	-	TRBJ2-3	CASSVGLKDTQYF	TGTGCCAGCAGCGTTGGCTTAAAAGATACGCAGTATTTT
few	14	TRBV2	-	TRBJ1-5	CASSKQGSNQPQHF	TGTGCCAGCAGTAAACAGGGAAGCAATCAGCCCCAGCATTTT
-	13	TRBV19	-	TRBJ1-2	CASSFRRNYGYTF	TGTGCCAGTAGTTTTCGGCGGAACTATGGCTACACCTTC
-	15	TRBV6-1	-	TRBJ1-5	CASSEALRSNQPQHF	TGTGCCAGCAGTGAAGCGTTGCGTAGCAATCAGCCCCAGCATTTT
-	13	TRBV12-3/TRBV12-4	-	TRBJ1-1	CASIADGGTEAFF	TGTGCCAGCATCGCCGACGGGGGCACTGAAGCTTTCTTT
few	15	TRBV19	-	TRBJ1-1	CASSPQGRRGTEAFF	TGTGCCAGTAGTCCTCAAGGCAGGAGGGGTACTGAAGCTTTCTTT
-	16	TRBV11-3	-	TRBJ1-2	CASSASPPRLDYGYTF	TGTGCCAGCAGCGCCTCTCCCCCCAGGTTAGACTATGGCTACACCTTC
-	18	TRBV18	TRBD2	TRBJ2-1	CASSPTGLAGGSYNEQFF	TGTGCCAGCTCACCCACGGGACTAGCGGGGGGCTCCTACAATGAGCAGTTCTTC
-	16	TRBV13	-	TRBJ2-1	CASSPSLGVISNEQFF	TGTGCCAGCAGCCCAAGCTTAGGGGTCATCAGTAATGAGCAGTTCTTC
few	15	TRBV7-2	-	TRBJ1-4	CASSPSRSQAEKLFF	TGTGCCAGCAGCCCCAGCCGGTCGCAGGCGGAAAAACTGTTTTTT
-	14	TRBV7-9	-	TRBJ1-3	CASTPSGGRNTIYF	TGTGCCAGCACCCCGTCGGGGGGCCGGAACACCATATATTTT
-	15	TRBV11-1	TRBD1	TRBJ1-6	CASSRQTGSNSPLHF	TGTGCCAGCAGCCGACAGACAGGGTCGAATTCACCCCTCCACTTT
-	17	TRBV18	TRBD1	TRBJ2-2	CASSPSETGGFTGELFF	TGTGCCAGCTCACCATCGGAGACAGGGGGCTTTACCGGGGAGCTGTTTTTT
-	15	TRBV6-5	-	TRBJ2-7	CASRDTGLNPYEQYF	TGTGCCAGCAGGGATACGGGACTTAATCCCTACGAGCAGTACTTC
-	18	TRBV19	-	TRBJ2-1	CASSIRGGTVDSYNEQFF	TGTGCCAGTAGTATTCGTGGCGGGACAGTAGATTCCTACAATGAGCAGTTCTTC
-	15	TRBV9	TRBD2	TRBJ2-3	CASSVGGLASDTQYF	TGTGCCAGCAGCGTAGGGGGACTAGCATCAGATACGCAGTATTTT
once	17	TRBV5-6	TRBD2	TRBJ2-3	CASSSARGGGYTDTQYF	TGTGCCAGTTCGAGTGCGAGAGGCGGGGGGTACACAGATACGCAGTATTTT
-	16	TRBV7-3	-	TRBJ2-1	CASSLHWTRGDNEQFF	TGTGCCAGCAGCTTACACTGGACTCGCGGAGACAATGAGCAGTTCTTC
-	14	TRBV2	-	TRBJ1-2	CASSVRGVVYGYTF	TGTGCCAGCAGTGTAAGGGGTGTCGTTTATGGCTACACCTTC
-	14	TRBV10-3	-	TRBJ1-6	CAIGGGGGNSPLHF	TGTGCCATCGGCGGGGGGGGCGGTAATTCACCCCTCCACTTT
-	15	TRBV28	TRBD1	TRBJ2-1	CASSLSGQGDNEQFF	TGTGCCAGCAGCCTCTCGGGACAGGGGGACAATGAGCAGTTCTTC
-	15	TRBV5-1	TRBD1	TRBJ2-2	CASSRRTGNTGELFF	TGCGCCAGCAGCCGACGGACAGGCAACACCGGGGAGCTGTTTTTT
-	14	TRBV18	-	TRBJ1-5	CASSLEYLNQPQHF	TGTGCCAGCTCACTCGAATACTTAAATCAGCCCCAGCATTTT
-	14	TRBV7-2	TRBD1	TRBJ1-5	CASRPGQPEQPQHF	TGTGCCAGCAGACCGGGACAGCCTGAGCAGCCCCAGCATTTT
-	14	TRBV6-5	-	TRBJ1-5	CASSSPHLNQPQHF	TGTGCCAGCAGTTCCCCTCACTTAAATCAGCCCCAGCATTTT
-	15	TRBV7-2	TRBD2	TRBJ2-1	CASSLTSGAYNEQFF	TGTGCCAGCAGCCTGACTAGCGGGGCCTACAATGAGCAGTTCTTC
-	12	TRBV29-1	-	TRBJ1-4	CSVTLGGEKLFF	TGCAGCGTCACCCTAGGTGGAGAAAAACTGTTTTTT
-	16	TRBV9	TRBD1	TRBJ2-7	CASSVASGTGAYEQYF	TGTGCCAGCAGCGTAGCCTCCGGGACAGGGGCCTACGAGCAGTACTTC
-	15	TRBV28	TRBD1	TRBJ1-5	CASSLGQGSNQPQHF	TGTGCCAGCAGTTTAGGACAGGGTAGCAATCAGCCCCAGCATTTT